The sequence of this T cell receptor beta chain was determined in a study of blood T cell repertoires in COVID-19. Sequencing used immunoSEQ multiplex PCR; TCRdb keeps in-frame clones, though not all of them. The table shows about 160,000 clones, with 70% to 85% occurring only once. V gave up 3 bases and J gave up 4 bases, with 10 bases separating them. Germline values: CDR1 MNHNS, CDR2 SASEGT. This CDR3 comprises 14 residues. The sample comprised peripheral blood. The receptor was derived from a woman at least 80 years old with acute or convalescent COVID-19. V is TRBV6-1 and J is TRBJ1-5; no reliable D call. The DNA of the CDR3 is TGTGCCAGCAGTGAGTCGGGTGGGAATCAGCCCCAGCATTTT. Translation gives CASSESGGNQPQHF.